Below are 26 T cell receptor beta chains sequenced from a single sample in a study of human T cells and chemical hapten exposure. The time point: pre-sensitization, week 0. Treatment described: therapeutic diphenylcyclopropenone sensitization with weekly scalp DPC. TCRdb re-called the RACE reads with MiXCR, one entry per CDR3 protein. The profile shows 62,000 or so distinct CDR3 sequences, 11% of them singletons. The sample here was whole blood, taken in connection with sensitization to the hapten diphenylcyclopropenone (DPC). These TCRs come from a woman aged 45-65 years with alopecia areata. Some clones in this sample may be carry-over from other donors' samples.

CDR3 region: CASSLTASSPLHF. CDR3 bases: TGTGCCAGCAGCTTAACAGCAAGTTCACCCCTCCACTTT. The V call is TRBV7-3, the J call TRBJ1-6, with D uncertain. The CDR3 consists of 13 residues. Germline CDR1 and CDR2: SGHTA and FQGTGA. The V gene lost 0 bases and the J gene lost 9 bases, with 6 bases spanning the gap.

By sample fraction, this clonotype is medium-sized (0.01 to 0.1%). The chain uses TRBV9 and TRBJ2-7; D perhaps matches TRBD1 (5 bases). Trimming left V 4 bases short and J 0 bases short, with 17 bases between. The CDR3 contains 16 residues. The germline CDR1 and CDR2 sequences are SGDLS and YYNGEE. DNA of the CDR3: TGTGCCAGCAGCCCTAGTAGTAAGGGGTTCTCCTACGAGCAGTACTTC. It specifies CASSPSSKGFSYEQYF.

This clonotype was detected a few times. The chain couples TRBV10-3 to TRBJ2-5, with 7 bases lining up with TRBD1. The CDR3 totals 14 residues. J was trimmed by 5 bases and V by 4 bases; bases with no gene match: 7. Germline values: CDR1 ENHRY, CDR2 SYGVKD. DNA of the CDR3: TGTGCCATCAGTGGACAGGGTCGAGGGGAGACCCAGTACTTC. It specifies CAISGQGRGETQYF.

This clonotype was counted a few times. J is TRBJ2-3 and V is TRBV6-6, with D possibly matching TRBD2 (6 bases). Between the trimmed V and J ends, which lost 6 bases and 0 bases, there was a span of 7 bases. The CDR3 length is 13 residues. CDR1 is MNHNY, CDR2 SVGAGI, per germline (reference sequence). The CDR3 DNA follows: TGTGCCAGCAGGCGGGACAGCACAGATACGCAGTATTTT. It encodes CASRRDSTDTQYF.

The table lists this clonotype with many counts. The rearrangement links TRBV15 to TRBJ2-6, with 7 bases matching TRBD1. The germline V gene has CDR1 LNHNV and CDR2 YYDKDF (reference sequence). CDR3 length: 16 residues. Trimming took 4 bases from V and 0 from J; bases not matched to a gene: 3. Here the CDR3 reads CATSTGQDSGANVLTF. CDR3 DNA sequence: TGTGCCACCAGCACTGGACAGGACTCTGGGGCCAACGTCCTGACTTTC.

This clonotype was recorded many times. The chain recombines TRBV3-1 with TRBJ2-7; D is undetermined. The germline CDR1 and CDR2 sequences are LGHDT and YNNKEL (reference sequence). The CDR3 loop spans 12 amino acids. The V end was cut by 1 base, the J end by 5 bases, with 6 bases between. CDR3 sequence (DNA): TGTGCCAGCAGCCAAGTATCACACGAGCAGTACTTC. This gives the protein CASSQVSHEQYF.

The chain combines TRBV11-1 with TRBJ2-1; D remains unclear. Per germline, CDR1 SGHAT and CDR2 FQDESV (reference sequence). The CDR3 totals 13 residues. Trimming left V 3 bases short and J 7 bases short, with 10 bases between. The CDR3 DNA reads as TGTGCCAGCAGCTTGCTAAGGTGGAATGAGCAGTTCTTC. It codes for CASSLLRWNEQFF.

The J gene is TRBJ1-1, the V gene TRBV7-6; D possibly corresponds to TRBD1 (5 bases). This CDR3 is built from 15 residues. V lost 5 bases and J lost 1, with 14 bases in between. Germline CDR1 is SGHVS and CDR2 is FNYEAQ. The CDR3 region has the DNA TGTGCCAGCAGCCCTGAAGGGACGCGGAACACTGAAGCTTTCTTT. It yields the protein CASSPEGTRNTEAFF.

This clonotype occurred many times. The CDR3 spells CAWSLRGMNTEAFF. The CDR3, as DNA: TGTGCCTGGAGTTTGAGGGGGATGAACACTGAAGCTTTCTTT. The V and J genes are TRBV30 and TRBJ1-1; tentative D call: TRBD1 (6 bases). Germline CDR1 reads GTSNPN; CDR2 reads SVGIG (reference sequence). V was trimmed by 2 bases and J by 0 bases, leaving 10 bases between them. This CDR3 has 14 residues.

The chain is built from TRBV28 and TRBJ2-5; tentatively, D is TRBD2 (5 bases). Germline values: CDR1 MDHEN, CDR2 SYDVKM. This CDR3 is built from 16 residues. V shed 2 bases and J shed 2 bases, with 15 bases lying between them. DNA for the CDR3: TGTGCCAGCAGTTTAGAGGTAGCGAGACCTCAAGAGACCCAGTACTTC. Translating it yields CASSLEVARPQETQYF. The full variable domain, its missing parts supplied by reference TRBV28 and TRBJ2-5, is DVKVTQSSRYLVKRTGEKVFLECVQDMDHENMFWYRQDPGLGLRLIYFSYDVKMKEKGDIPEGYSVSREKKERFSLILESASTNQTSMYLCASSLEVARPQETQYFGPGTRLLVL.

There are many counts of this clonotype. V usage is TRBV28 and J usage is TRBJ2-4; 9 bases fit TRBD1. Germline CDR1 MDHEN, CDR2 SYDVKM. With V trimmed by 6 bases and J by 0 bases, 3 bases remained unmatched. The CDR3 contains 15 residues. The CDR3 reads CASSVDRGAKNIQYF. CDR3 nucleotides: TGTGCCAGCAGCGTGGACAGGGGAGCCAAAAACATTCAGTACTTC.

In its sample, this clonotype was seen a few times. The V gene is TRBV10-3, the J gene TRBJ2-1; the D gene is possibly TRBD1 (5 bases). V was cut by 4 bases and J by 10 bases, with 8 bases left in between. Germline loops: CDR1 ENHRY, CDR2 SYGVKD. The CDR3 has 11 residues. The CDR3 coding sequence is TGTGCCATCAGTGCAGGGTCAGAGCAGTTCTTC. Encoded protein: CAISAGSEQFF.

This sequence joins TRBV24-1 and TRBJ2-3, with D possibly matching TRBD2 (5 bases). Trimming shortened V by 4 bases and J by 2 bases, and 6 bases separated the two germline ends. The length of the CDR3 is 13 residues. Germline CDR1 reads KGHDR; CDR2 reads SFDVKD. CDR3 bases: TGTGCCACCAGTGAGGACTTCACAGATACGCAGTATTTT. It translates to CATSEDFTDTQYF.

This clonotype was observed a few times. The rearrangement links TRBV20-1 to TRBJ1-1; D is possibly TRBD1 (6 bases). The CDR3 sequence is 15 residues long. V lost 2 bases, J lost 4 bases, and 17 bases lay in between. Germline assignment: CDR1 DFQATT and CDR2 SNEGSKA (reference sequence). The CDR3 DNA reads TGCAGTGCTAGACACTCGACAGGTCTGAGCACTGAAGCTTTCTTT. Amino acid sequence: CSARHSTGLSTEAFF.

Regarding this clonotype: This may arise from a read error, as a much more abundant clone is one base away. This rearrangement joins TRBV6-4 to TRBJ1-1; D ambiguous. Trimming removed 5 bases from V and 1 base from J, with 8 bases in between. Germline-derived CDR1 and CDR2 are MRHNA and SNTAGT. This CDR3 region has 13 residues. DNA for the CDR3: TGTGCCAGCAGTAACAGTCCGAACACTGAAGCTTTCTTT. Its protein product is CASSNSPNTEAFF.

This clonotype was counted only a few times. The V and J genes are TRBV4-2 and TRBJ2-7; D not resolved. With 0 bases removed from V and 5 bases from J, the gap between germline ends came to 8 bases. This CDR3 is built from 13 residues. Germline V gives CDR1 LGHNA, CDR2 YNFKEQ. CDR3 protein: CASSQDLRDEQYF. The CDR3 nucleotides read TGTGCCAGCAGCCAAGATCTCCGGGACGAGCAGTACTTC.

There are many counts of this clonotype. The chain employs TRBV28 and TRBJ2-6; D uncertain. V lost 7 bases to trimming and J lost 0 bases, with 10 bases between them. Germline CDR1 MDHEN, CDR2 SYDVKM. This CDR3 is 15 amino acids long. The CDR3 nucleotides are TGTGCCAGCAACGTCGAAAACTCTGGGGCCAACGTCCTGACTTTC. This codes for CASNVENSGANVLTF. The full variable domain, with the rest looked up from reference TRBV28 and TRBJ2-6, is DVKVTQSSRYLVKRTGEKVFLECVQDMDHENMFWYRQDPGLGLRLIYFSYDVKMKEKGDIPEGYSVSREKKERFSLILESASTNQTSMYLCASNVENSGANVLTFGAGSRLTVL.

This clonotype was seen more than once but under ten times. V is TRBV27 and J is TRBJ2-7, with D hard to call. From germline, CDR1 is MNHEY and CDR2 SMNVEV (reference sequence). The V and J ends lost 7 bases and 4 bases respectively, with 5 bases between them. This CDR3 has 10 residues. CDR3 DNA: TGTGCCAGCAATAGATACGAGCAGTACTTC. This codes for CASNRYEQYF.

This clonotype was detected ten times or more. This chain's CDR3 is CASSPTGVSYNSPLHF. DNA for the CDR3: TGTGCCAGCAGCCCGACAGGAGTATCCTATAATTCACCCCTCCACTTT. The rearrangement links TRBV28 to TRBJ1-6, with D possibly matching TRBD1 (6 bases). The germline CDR1 and CDR2 sequences are MDHEN and SYDVKM. V lost 6 bases, J lost 1 base, and 13 bases lay in between. The CDR3 consists of 16 residues.

This clonotype came up many times. The chain combines TRBV7-8 with TRBJ2-2; D ambiguous. The germline CDR1 and CDR2 sequences are SGHVS and FQNEAQ. The CDR3 extends over 14 amino acids. V lost 1 base and J lost 5, with 8 bases in between. CDR3 amino acids: CASSLEGSTGELFF. The CDR3 DNA reads TGTGCCAGCAGCTTAGAAGGCAGTACCGGGGAGCTGTTTTTT. The whole variable domain, remainder taken from reference TRBV7-8 and TRBJ2-2, is GAGVSQSPRYKVAKRGQDVALRCDPISGHVSLFWYQQALGQGPEFLTYFQNEAQLDKSGLPSDRFFAERPEGSVSTLKIQRTQQEDSAVYLCASSLEGSTGELFFGEGSRLTVL.

The chain has TRBV5-1 and TRBJ1-1; D may be TRBD1 (5 bases). Per germline, CDR1 SGHRS and CDR2 YFSETQ. This CDR3 spans 12 amino acids. The V and J ends lost 5 bases and 4 bases respectively, with 9 bases between them. CDR3 sequence: CASRGTVTEAFF. DNA of the CDR3: TGCGCCAGCAGGGGGACGGTCACTGAAGCTTTCTTT.

This clonotype was counted at least ten times. The genes are TRBV3-1 and TRBJ2-7; weak D call: TRBD2 (5 bases). The CDR3 extends over 13 amino acids. Per the germline V gene, CDR1 is LGHDT and CDR2 is YNNKEL (reference sequence). The germline V and J ends were trimmed by 0 bases and 4 bases, with 7 bases remaining between them. The CDR3 nucleotides read TGTGCCAGCAGCCAAGATAGAGGGTACGAGCAGTACTTC. It yields the protein CASSQDRGYEQYF.

V usage is TRBV29-1 and J usage is TRBJ2-1; D is unresolved. Per the germline V gene, CDR1 is SQVTM and CDR2 is ANQGSEA. Trimming cost V 7 bases and J 3 bases, with 10 bases left between them. CDR3 size: 12 residues. The CDR3 nucleotides are TGCAGCGGGAACGTTGTCTACAATGAGCAGTTCTTC. Encoded protein: CSGNVVYNEQFF.

This clonotype was seen many times. The V and J genes are TRBV20-1 and TRBJ1-4; D is unresolved. V was shortened by 2 bases and J by 7 bases, with 11 bases between the two germline ends. The CDR3 sequence is 13 residues long. Germline V gene lookup returns CDR1 DFQATT and CDR2 SNEGSKA (reference sequence). This CDR3 is CSARSLGGEKLFF. CDR3 nucleotide sequence: TGCAGTGCTAGATCTCTGGGCGGTGAAAAACTGTTTTTT.

This clonotype turned up a few times. The V gene is TRBV28, the J gene TRBJ2-7; the D call may be TRBD1 or TRBD2 (5 bases each). V lost 11 bases to trimming and J lost 0 bases, with 8 bases between them. Germline-derived CDR1 and CDR2 are MDHEN and SYDVKM. The CDR3 loop spans 11 amino acids. CDR3 DNA sequence: TGTGCCGCGAGGGGCTCCTACGAGCAGTACTTC. Amino acids: CAARGSYEQYF.

This clonotype was seen repeatedly, ten times or more. CDR3 bases: TGTGCCAGCAGTGAATACGGGATAGCCAAAAACATTCAGTACTTC. Its protein is CASSEYGIAKNIQYF. This chain joins TRBV6-1 and TRBJ2-4; D perhaps matches TRBD2 (5 bases). Trimming took 2 bases from V and 0 from J, leaving 8 bases between them. Germline CDR1 MNHNS, CDR2 SASEGT. The CDR3 length is 15 residues.